This entry lists 11 T cell receptor beta chains sequenced from one sample in a study of long-term antiretroviral therapy in people with HIV. Version v3.0 of the immunoSEQ assay was performed at survey level. Sequenced by immunoSEQ multiplex PCR; TCRdb stores in-frame clones only, minus some. The sample has 13,000 or so clones, approximately 80% seen once. Sequences were derived from unsorted PBMCs, sampled 3.2 years before starting antiretroviral therapy. These receptors came from a man aged 35-49 years with HIV.

The chain recombines TRBV6-1 with TRBJ2-4; D might be TRBD2 (6 bases). V gave up 6 bases and J gave up 8 bases, with 17 bases separating them. CDR1 and CDR2 from the germline V gene are MNHNS and SASEGT. The CDR3 length is 14 residues. The CDR3 spells CASRDRGGLDIQYF. DNA of the CDR3: TGTGCCAGCAGGGACCGTGGGGGGTTAGACATTCAGTACTTC.

The rearrangement joins TRBV23-1 to TRBJ1-1, with TRBD1 identical over 7 bases. TRBV23-1 is an ORF; its function is uncertain. The CDR3 is 16 amino acids. V dropped 7 bases and J dropped 3; count of bases not matched to a gene: 14. The CDR3 protein is CASNRGQSKGDTEAFF. DNA of the CDR3: TGCGCCAGCAATAGGGGACAGTCCAAGGGGGACACTGAAGCTTTCTTT.

The chain is built from TRBV5-1 and TRBJ2-7, with 8 bases lining up with TRBD2. CDR1 and CDR2 from the germline V gene are SGHRS and YFSETQ. With 4 bases clipped from V and 5 bases from J, the junction kept 8 bases outside the gene matches. The CDR3 sequence is 14 residues long. Here the CDR3 reads CASSPGGVKNEQYF. In DNA form, the CDR3 reads TGCGCCAGCAGCCCCGGGGGGGTGAAAAACGAGCAGTACTTC.

The gene calls are TRBV27 and TRBJ2-1; D is perhaps TRBD1 (6 bases). There are 16 residues in the CDR3. From germline, CDR1 is MNHEY and CDR2 SMNVEV (reference sequence). V was trimmed by 2 bases and J by 9 bases, leaving 20 bases between them. CDR3 DNA sequence: TGTGCCAGCAGTTTAACCGCTACAGGGTCGGGCGGTGAGCAGTTCTTC. This encodes CASSLTATGSGGEQFF.

V and J are TRBV19 and TRBJ1-6; TRBD1 matches at 7 bases. Germline CDR1 LNHDA, CDR2 SQIVND (reference sequence). This CDR3 spans 17 amino acids. V shed 4 bases and J 6 bases; nucleotides not matched to a gene: 12. The CDR3 spells CASSSRRGTAPNSPLHF. In DNA, the CDR3 is TGTGCCAGTAGTAGCCGACGAGGGACAGCCCCTAATTCACCCCTCCACTTT.

The rearrangement links TRBV29-1 to TRBJ1-2; the D is unclear. Trimming took 7 bases from V and 8 from J, leaving 20 bases between them. Looked up from germline, CDR1 is SQVTM and CDR2 is ANQGSEA. The CDR3 runs to 13 residues. CDR3: CSGETSGMGGYTF. Here the CDR3 DNA reads TGCAGCGGGGAAACATCTGGGATGGGAGGCTACACCTTC.

The chain uses TRBV2 and TRBJ1-1, with 7 positions matching TRBD1. The CDR3 is 14 residues long. Trimming took 2 bases from V and 5 from J; bases not matched to a gene: 5. The germline V gene encodes CDR1 SNHLY and CDR2 FYNNEI. Here the CDR3 reads CASSEFSDRTEAFF. The CDR3 DNA sequence: TGTGCCAGCAGTGAATTTTCGGACAGGACTGAAGCTTTCTTT.

V gene TRBV5-6 combines with J gene TRBJ1-2; D remains ambiguous. Trimming took off 4 bases at V and 1 base at J, with 8 bases between the two ends. The germline gives CDR1 SGHDT, CDR2 YYEEEE. CDR3 length equals 13 residues. The DNA of the CDR3 is TGTGCCAGCAGCCCCGACAATAACTATGGCTACACCTTC. Translating gives CASSPDNNYGYTF.

J is TRBJ1-1 and V is TRBV7-3; no clear D gene. Trimming took 2 bases from V and 3 from J, leaving 7 bases between them. Germline loops: CDR1 SGHTA, CDR2 FQGTGA. The length of the CDR3 is 13 residues. The CDR3 loop is CASSLRGDTEAFF. CDR3 bases: TGTGCCAGCAGCTTACGTGGGGACACTGAAGCTTTCTTT.

The chain couples TRBV11-1 to TRBJ1-2, with D perhaps TRBD1 (6 bases). Germline-derived CDR1 and CDR2 are SGHAT and FQDESV (reference sequence). There are 13 residues in the CDR3. V shed 1 base and J shed 8 bases, with 11 bases lying between them. The DNA of the CDR3 is TGTGCCAGCAGCTTAGGGTCCAGGGGCGGCTACACCTTC. Amino acids: CASSLGSRGGYTF.

The chain is built from TRBV15 and TRBJ2-1, with 10 bases matching TRBD1. Unmatched junction bases numbered 11, after V lost 3 bases and J lost 12 bases. This CDR3 has 15 residues. Looked up from germline, CDR1 is LNHNV and CDR2 is YYDKDF (reference sequence). The DNA of the CDR3 is TGTGCCACCAGCAGGGCCGGGACAGGGGTTGTGTTGCAGTTCTTC. Protein sequence: CATSRAGTGVVLQFF.